This entry lists 21 T cell receptor beta chains sequenced from one sample in a study of T cell responses to AZD1222 COVID-19 vaccine (dated by TCRdb to the early 2020s). Libraries were constructed by the immunoSEQ multiplex PCR assay. TCRdb's version of the immuneACCESS table is confined to in-frame rearrangements and falls short of the full clone set. An unresolved V gene accounts for under half of the shortfall where checked; the remainder is of unknown origin. Here the sample has 180,000 or so clones; roughly 88% occur a single time. Jointly, the top ten make up around 8% of the sample. The meaning of the sample's time point label: baseline before first vaccination. The sequenced sample was peripheral blood, obtained on day 0 of AZD1222 vaccination. These receptors all come from an adult in good health.

The chain combines TRBV5-1 with TRBJ1-2; D ambiguous. V lost 0 bases and J 3 bases, leaving 6 bases between the germline ends. In germline, CDR1 is SGHRS, CDR2 YFSETQ. This CDR3 contains 13 residues. Here the CDR3 DNA reads TGCGCCAGCAGCTTGGACGGAGACTATGGCTACACCTTC. Translated: CASSLDGDYGYTF.

The rearrangement uses TRBV27 and TRBJ1-2; no clear D gene. The germline V and J ends were trimmed by 2 bases and 2 bases, with 6 bases remaining between them. The CDR3 covers 13 residues. The germline V gene has CDR1 MNHEY and CDR2 SMNVEV (reference sequence). The CDR3 is CASSLTGNYGYTF. The CDR3 DNA sequence: TGTGCCAGCAGTTTAACCGGGAACTATGGCTACACCTTC.

The chain combines TRBV6-5 with TRBJ1-5, with 8 nucleotides matching TRBD1. With 6 bases clipped from V and 5 bases from J, the junction kept 3 bases outside the gene matches. Germline V gene data show CDR1 as MNHEY and CDR2 as SVGAGI. The CDR3 has 13 amino acids. The CDR3 protein is CASSPDRDQPQHF. Written as DNA, the CDR3 is TGTGCCAGCAGCCCGGACAGGGATCAGCCCCAGCATTTT.

The gene calls are TRBV24-1 and TRBJ2-7, with D possibly matching TRBD2 (7 bases). Trimming pared 10 bases from V and 1 base from J, leaving 13 bases between. Germline CDR1 reads KGHDR; CDR2 reads SFDVKD. The length of the CDR3 is 13 residues. The CDR3 coding sequence is TGTGCCACGGCGGGGGCGGGGTCCTACGAGCAGTACTTC. Translation: CATAGAGSYEQYF.

The V and J genes are TRBV9 and TRBJ2-5; D is perhaps TRBD2 (7 bases). The CDR3 length is 14 residues. The germline gives CDR1 SGDLS, CDR2 YYNGEE. Trimming removed 4 bases at V and 4 bases at J, with 14 bases between. CDR3 loop: CASSPTGGPETQYF. CDR3 DNA: TGTGCCAGCAGCCCTACGGGGGGCCCAGAGACCCAGTACTTC. The entire variable domain, with the rest obtained from reference TRBV9 and TRBJ2-5, is as follows: DSGVTQTPKHLITATGQRVTLRCSPRSGDLSVYWYQQSLDQGLQFLIQYYNGEERAKGNILERFSAQQFPDLHSELNLSSLELGDSALYFCASSPTGGPETQYFGPGTRLLVL.

This rearrangement joins TRBV10-1 to TRBJ2-2; D not resolved. Trimming took 0 bases from V and 1 from J, leaving 6 bases between them. This CDR3 has 15 residues. Germline values: CDR1 WNHNN, CDR2 SYGVQD (reference sequence). CDR3 bases: TGCGCCAGCAGTGAGTCAGGGCAGAACACCGGGGAGCTGTTTTTT. This codes for CASSESGQNTGELFF.

The chain carries TRBV3-1 (or the pseudogene TRBV3-2) and TRBJ2-1; D may be TRBD2 (7 bases). V was clipped by 1 base and J by 10 bases, with 11 bases between them. The germline V gene has CDR1 LGHDT and CDR2 YNNKEL (reference sequence). The CDR3 runs to 13 residues. The CDR3 spells CASSQAGGLEQFF. The CDR3 nucleotides read TGTGCCAGCAGCCAAGCGGGGGGCTTAGAGCAGTTCTTC.

The V gene is TRBV6-5, the J gene TRBJ1-1; no firm D call. This CDR3 comprises 15 residues. Germline V gives CDR1 MNHEY, CDR2 SVGAGI. Trimming removed 7 bases at V and 4 bases at J, with 19 bases between. The CDR3 nucleotides are TGTGCCAGCAATCCCATCGAGCGTGTCGGCACTGAAGCTTTCTTT. Its protein product is CASNPIERVGTEAFF.

This clone was seen a handful of times. The chain employs TRBV15 and TRBJ2-3; 7 bases are shared with TRBD1. V gave up 8 bases and J gave up 6 bases; unmatched junction bases: 8. CDR1 LNHNV and CDR2 YYDKDF come from the germline V gene (reference sequence). The CDR3 runs to 13 residues. The CDR3 is CATLRQGQDTQYF. In DNA form, the CDR3 reads TGTGCCACCCTACGACAGGGACAGGATACGCAGTATTTT.

The J gene is TRBJ2-7, the V gene TRBV4-1, with D possibly TRBD1 on 5 matching bases. CDR1 and CDR2 (germline): MGHRA, YSYEKL. The CDR3 contains 14 residues. V was trimmed by 0 bases and J by 5 bases, leaving 11 bases between them. The CDR3 region has the DNA TGCGCCAGCAGCCAAGAAAGGGGTCTCAACGAGCAGTACTTC. This codes for CASSQERGLNEQYF.

This sequence joins TRBV19 and TRBJ1-5; 7 nucleotides agree with TRBD1. The CDR3 runs 15 residues. V dropped 5 bases and J dropped 2; count of bases not matched to a gene: 6. From germline, CDR1 is LNHDA and CDR2 SQIVND (reference sequence). The chain's CDR3 is CASSPQDRRNQPQHF. The CDR3 DNA reads TGTGCCAGTAGTCCCCAGGACAGGCGCAATCAGCCCCAGCATTTT.

CDR3 DNA sequence: TGTGCCAGCAGCCTCTTGGACAGTGTTAATGAAAAACTGTTTTTT. Protein sequence: CASSLLDSVNEKLFF. The chain is built from TRBV7-9 and TRBJ1-4; D might be TRBD1 (6 bases). Germline CDR1 reads SEHNR; CDR2 reads FQNEAQ (reference sequence). V was clipped by 5 bases and J by 4 bases, with 14 bases between them. The CDR3 covers 15 residues.

This clone was counted a single time. The gene calls are TRBV13 and TRBJ1-2; 8 bases are a match to TRBD1. CDR1 is PRHDT and CDR2 is FYEKMQ in the germline V gene (reference sequence). This CDR3 is built from 14 residues. J gave up 6 bases and V 5 bases, and 8 bases lay outside the gene matches. The CDR3 DNA sequence: TGTGCCAGCAGCCGGATCGACAGGGGCGATGGCTACACCTTC. This sequence encodes CASSRIDRGDGYTF.

The CDR3 region is CATSVQGNEQFF. The CDR3 DNA reads as TGTGCCACCAGTGTGCAGGGGAATGAGCAGTTCTTC. The gene calls are TRBV24-1 and TRBJ2-1, with D tentatively TRBD1 (6 bases). The V end lost 5 bases, the J end lost 7 bases, and 8 bases lay between the germline ends. The CDR3 spans 12 residues. Germline CDR1 KGHDR, CDR2 SFDVKD.

The chain carries TRBV30 and TRBJ2-2, with TRBD2 matching 8 bases. V dropped 3 bases and J dropped 2; count of bases not matched to a gene: 5. The CDR3 length is 15 residues. Looked up from germline, CDR1 is GTSNPN and CDR2 is SVGIG (reference sequence). This chain's CDR3 is CAWRVAGSNTGELFF. CDR3 coding DNA: TGTGCCTGGAGGGTAGCGGGGTCCAACACCGGGGAGCTGTTTTTT.

The chain employs TRBV9 and TRBJ2-5, with a tentative D call TRBD1 (5 bases). Trimming left V 0 bases short and J 5 bases short, with 11 bases between. The CDR3 is 14 residues long. Germline CDR1 SGDLS, CDR2 YYNGEE. CDR3 sequence: CASSVDQGGETQYF. In DNA, the CDR3 is TGTGCCAGCAGCGTAGATCAGGGTGGGGAGACCCAGTACTTC. Full variable domain (missing parts from reference TRBV9 and TRBJ2-5): DSGVTQTPKHLITATGQRVTLRCSPRSGDLSVYWYQQSLDQGLQFLIQYYNGEERAKGNILERFSAQQFPDLHSELNLSSLELGDSALYFCASSVDQGGETQYFGPGTRLLVL.

This rearrangement joins TRBV10-3 to TRBJ2-5, with D possibly being TRBD2 (6 bases). Deletions cut 0 bases from V and 1 base from J, with 15 bases between. Germline V gives CDR1 ENHRY, CDR2 SYGVKD. This CDR3 contains 17 residues. The CDR3 protein is CAISESRDPGRQETQYF. CDR3 sequence (DNA): TGTGCCATCAGTGAGTCGCGGGATCCGGGTCGCCAAGAGACCCAGTACTTC.

The CDR3 DNA sequence: TGTGCCAGCTCCAGGGGGGGTAGGGAGACCCAGTACTTC. It encodes CASSRGGRETQYF. The rearrangement links TRBV6-6 to TRBJ2-5; D may correspond to TRBD1 or TRBD2 (7 bases each). The CDR3 loop spans 13 amino acids. V gave up 8 bases and J gave up 5 bases, with 15 bases separating them. Germline CDR1 reads MNHNY; CDR2 reads SVGAGI (reference sequence).

The chain couples TRBV3-1 (or the pseudogene TRBV3-2) to TRBJ1-2; 9 nucleotides align to TRBD1. V trimming: 0 bases; J trimming: 3 bases; junction bases outside the gene matches: 2. Germline V gene data show CDR1 as LGHDT and CDR2 as YNNKEL (reference sequence). CDR3 size: 15 residues. The CDR3 sequence is CASSQERTGDYGYTF. The CDR3 nucleotides read TGTGCCAGCAGCCAAGAAAGGACAGGGGACTATGGCTACACCTTC.

The chain joins TRBV25-1 to TRBJ2-2; D remains ambiguous. Germline V gives CDR1 MGHDK, CDR2 SYGVNS. This CDR3 is 16 amino acids long. V shed 2 bases and J shed 0 bases, with 10 bases lying between them. The CDR3 sequence: CASSEHTIANTGELFF. The CDR3 nucleotides are TGTGCCAGCAGTGAACATACCATCGCGAACACCGGGGAGCTGTTTTTT.

The chain combines TRBV6-1 with TRBJ1-5; D unresolved. The V end was cut by 2 bases, the J end by 11 bases, with 7 bases between. Germline V gene data show CDR1 as MNHNS and CDR2 as SASEGT. This CDR3 comprises 11 residues. Here the CDR3 reads CASSENTAQHF. CDR3 bases: TGTGCCAGCAGTGAAAACACAGCCCAGCATTTT.